The clone carrying this T cell receptor (beta chain) was seen many times. As yet, its antigen is unknown. This specimen belongs to a study of CD8 T cells in ankylosing spondylitis. This CDR3 contains 14 residues. The V gene end was trimmed by 6 bases and the J gene end by 5 bases; junction bases not matched to a gene: 7. Libraries of TCR beta came from quantitative 5'-RACE with molecular barcodes. TCRdb processed the 5' RACE reads anew with MiXCR; each CDR3 protein has one entry. The sample lists fewer than 750,000 distinct CDR3 sequences; around 20% were seen once. Findings of the study overall: Characteristic of ankylosing spondylitis blood, it appeared, was a TCR beta motif comprising several highly homologous variants. Reports say disease-linked clones showed up significantly more in matched ankylosing spondylitis synovial fluid. Prior literature has documented some motif variants in synovial fluid and blood from reactive arthritis.

The chain has TRBV12-3 or TRBV12-4 and TRBJ2-1, with 7 positions matching TRBD2. Sequenced material: blood, either unsorted or a sorted T cell fraction (not recorded which). This receptor was identified in a male donor with ankylosing spondylitis. CDR3 sequence (DNA): TGTGCCAGCAGGCCCGGGACTACTAACAATGAGCAGTTCTTC. Encoded protein: CASRPGTTNNEQFF.